The 2 T cell receptor beta chains below were found in one sample sequenced in a study of radiation and T cells in renal cell carcinoma. Sequenced by immunoSEQ multiplex PCR; TCRdb stores in-frame clones only, minus some. The sample comprises 100,000 to 150,000 clones, approximately 82% of which are singletons, and approximately 3% rests with the top ten. Regarding time point: baseline pretreatment blood. Noted treatment: 15 Gy SBRT to primary tumor, nephrectomy 4 weeks later. The source material was blood, sampled from a patient whose treatment included radiotherapy and nephrectomy. The receptors were sampled from a woman aged 55-70 years with renal cell carcinoma.

This clone is a singleton in its sample. The V gene is TRBV18, the J gene TRBJ1-6; D remains unclear. The germline V gene has CDR1 KGHSH and CDR2 LQKENI. The CDR3 has 15 residues. Trimming shortened V by 3 bases and J by 0 bases, and 6 bases separated the two germline ends. The CDR3 loop is CASSPASSYNSPLHF. The CDR3 DNA follows: TGTGCCAGCTCACCGGCCAGCTCCTATAATTCACCCCTCCACTTT.

The gene calls are TRBV19 and TRBJ1-5; no clear D gene. Deletions cut 6 bases from V and 0 bases from J, with 6 bases between. The CDR3 is 13 residues long. Germline CDR1 and CDR2: LNHDA and SQIVND (reference sequence). The CDR3 DNA reads as TGTGCCAGTAGACCGCATAGCAATCAGCCCCAGCATTTT. It is translated as CASRPHSNQPQHF.